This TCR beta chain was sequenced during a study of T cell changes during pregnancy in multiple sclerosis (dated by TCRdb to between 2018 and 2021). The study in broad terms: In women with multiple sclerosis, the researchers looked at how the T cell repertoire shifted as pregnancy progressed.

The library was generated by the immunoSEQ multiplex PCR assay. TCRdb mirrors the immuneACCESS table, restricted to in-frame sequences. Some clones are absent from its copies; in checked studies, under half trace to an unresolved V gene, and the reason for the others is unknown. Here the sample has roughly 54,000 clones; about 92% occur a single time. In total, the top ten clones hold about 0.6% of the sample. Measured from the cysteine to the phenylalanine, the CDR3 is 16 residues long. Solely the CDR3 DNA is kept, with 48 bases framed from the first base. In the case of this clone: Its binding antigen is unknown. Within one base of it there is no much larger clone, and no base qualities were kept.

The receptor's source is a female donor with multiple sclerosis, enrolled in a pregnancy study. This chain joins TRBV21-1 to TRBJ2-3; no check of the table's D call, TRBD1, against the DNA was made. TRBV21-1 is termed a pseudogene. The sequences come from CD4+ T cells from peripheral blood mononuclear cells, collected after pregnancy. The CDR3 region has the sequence CASSKGGQGGTDTQYF. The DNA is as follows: TGTGCCAGCAGCAAAGGGGGACAGGGAGGAACAGATACGCAGTATTTT.